This T cell receptor (beta chain) originates from a study of shared clonotypes between healthy human individuals. The wider study: Per-donor plates numbered three CD4 naive, three CD4 memory, two CD8 naive and one CD8 memory. Notes on the study in general: Memory subsets had estimated richness that was generally smaller than that of naive subsets.

The method was immunoSEQ multiplex PCR; TCRdb's version includes in-frame clones alone and lacks a portion of them. Of roughly 1.4 million clones in the sample, 97% to 99% were seen once. The ends lost 4 bases at V and 3 bases at J; junction bases unmatched: 12. The CDR3 contains 16 residues. CDR1 is KGHSH, CDR2 LQKENI, per germline. Points on this clone: No antigen is known for it.

The chain has TRBV18 and TRBJ2-7; 7 bases align to TRBD2. This TCR was recovered from a man younger than 45 in good health. Sequenced sample: naive CD4+ T cells sorted from blood. The subset denotes: CD45RA+ positively selected. The CDR3 nucleotides read TGTGCCAGCTCACACCCCCAAAGACTAGCAATCTACGAGCAGTACTTC. Amino acids: CASSHPQRLAIYEQYF.